A single T cell receptor (beta chain) is shown here with its context. The sample belongs to a study of blood T cell repertoires in COVID-19. V shed 4 bases and J shed 0 bases, with 10 bases lying between them. The germline CDR1 and CDR2 sequences are PRHDT and FYEKMQ (reference sequence). CDR3 length: 15 amino acids. Assay used: immunoSEQ multiplex PCR; TCRdb lists only in-frame clones, some missing. The sample records roughly 330,000 clones, about 87% being singletons. The sequenced sample was PBMCs or T cells enriched from blood (not recorded which). The origin of this receptor is a young woman who had recovered from COVID-19. V usage is TRBV13 and J usage is TRBJ1-3, with a possible D match to TRBD1 (5 bases). CDR3 in amino acids: CASSSWGSSGNTIYF. The DNA for the CDR3 is TGTGCCAGCAGCTCGTGGGGCAGCTCTGGAAACACCATATATTTT.